This T cell receptor (beta chain) comes out of a study of T cell responses to AZD1222 COVID-19 vaccine. Assay: immunoSEQ multiplex PCR; the TCRdb copy retains only in-frame clones and omits some. The sample contains tens of thousands of clones, 70% to 80% of which appear only once. The germline CDR1 and CDR2 sequences are SGHNT and YENEEA. V was pared by 5 bases and J by 5 bases, with 4 bases of the junction left unmatched. The CDR3 is made up of 14 amino acids. The specimen was peripheral blood, collected 28 days after the second AZD1222 dose. The source is an adult who received the AZD1222 COVID-19 vaccine. The chain has TRBV11-3 and TRBJ2-4; 9 bases are shared with TRBD1. The CDR3 sequence is CASSRTGGENIQYF. The CDR3 DNA is TGTGCCAGCAGCCGTACAGGGGGCGAAAACATTCAGTACTTC.